Following are 31 T cell receptor beta chains from one sample sequenced in a study of blood T cell repertoires in COVID-19. The protocol was immunoSEQ multiplex PCR, while the TCRdb copy is restricted to in-frame clones and leaves out a portion. The sample shows approximately 120,000 clones, 84% of them seen only once. Sample: peripheral blood. Source of these receptors: a woman older than 75 with active or convalescent COVID-19.

The J gene is TRBJ2-3, the V gene TRBV5-1; TRBD2 matches at 8 bases. V shed 4 bases and J 4 bases; nucleotides not matched to a gene: 2. Germline values: CDR1 SGHRS, CDR2 YFSETQ. This CDR3 is built from 13 residues. The CDR3 coding sequence is TGCGCCAGCAGCCGGGGGGGATCAGATACGCAGTATTTT. Its translation: CASSRGGSDTQYF.

V usage is TRBV5-1 and J usage is TRBJ1-5, with no clear D. This CDR3 has 13 residues. Trimming took off 1 base at V and 5 bases at J, with 7 bases between the two ends. Germline CDR1 reads SGHRS; CDR2 reads YFSETQ. CDR3 protein: CASSLNRDQPQHF. In DNA, the CDR3 is TGCGCCAGCAGCTTGAATCGGGATCAGCCCCAGCATTTT.

Only a few counts were recorded for this clone. J is TRBJ2-2 and V is TRBV7-6, with D unclear. The CDR3 runs 16 residues. Deletions cut 0 bases from V and 1 base from J, with 9 bases between. Per the germline V gene, CDR1 is SGHVS and CDR2 is FNYEAQ. The CDR3 sequence: CASSLARSGNTGELFF. The CDR3 coding sequence is TGTGCCAGCAGCTTAGCGAGATCCGGGAACACCGGGGAGCTGTTTTTT.

The V and J genes are TRBV29-1 and TRBJ2-7; possibly TRBD2 for D (6 bases). This CDR3 has 14 residues. Germline V gene sequence: CDR1 SQVTM, CDR2 ANQGSEA. Deletions cut 4 bases from V and 0 bases from J, with 13 bases between. The CDR3 nucleotides are TGCAGCGTTGGCCGACTAGGTAGCTCCTACGAGCAGTACTTC. Amino acid sequence: CSVGRLGSSYEQYF.

The CDR3 protein is CASSLQNYEQYF. The CDR3, as DNA: TGTGCCAGCAGCCTTCAGAACTACGAGCAGTACTTC. The rearrangement links TRBV4-2 to TRBJ2-7; D is undetermined. The V gene's germline CDR1 is LGHNA and CDR2 YNFKEQ. The germline V and J ends were trimmed by 4 bases and 3 bases, with 7 bases remaining between them. The CDR3 is 12 residues long.

In nucleotides, the CDR3 is TGTGCCAGCAGCCAGGCGGGAACCGGGGAGCTGTTTTTT. It encodes CASSQAGTGELFF. This chain joins TRBV3-1 (or the pseudogene TRBV3-2) and TRBJ2-2; D possibly corresponds to TRBD2 (6 bases). Germline-derived CDR1 and CDR2 are LGHDT and YNNKEL (reference sequence). This CDR3 is 13 amino acids long. Trimming stripped 3 bases from V and 5 bases from J, with 7 bases between.

The table lists this clone with a count of one. The chain combines TRBV3-1 (or the pseudogene TRBV3-2) with TRBJ2-5, with a possible D match to TRBD2 (5 bases). Germline CDR1 is LGHDT and CDR2 is YNNKEL (reference sequence). The germline V and J ends were trimmed by 4 bases and 2 bases, with 14 bases remaining between them. The CDR3 is made up of 15 amino acids. The CDR3 sequence is CASSRRGRGQETQYF. CDR3 nucleotides: TGTGCCAGCAGCCGAAGAGGGAGAGGGCAAGAGACCCAGTACTTC.

The rearrangement links TRBV5-1 to TRBJ1-1, with D unclear. The V end lost 0 bases, the J end lost 8 bases, and 14 bases lay between the germline ends. The CDR3 totals 14 residues. Germline V CDR1 and CDR2: SGHRS, YFSETQ. CDR3 coding DNA: TGCGCCAGCAGCTTGGGTCAGCCGGAGAAGGAAGCTTTCTTT. Protein: CASSLGQPEKEAFF.

The V call is TRBV2, the J call TRBJ2-1; D call uncertain. The CDR3 totals 12 residues. Looked up from germline, CDR1 is SNHLY and CDR2 is FYNNEI. The V end lost 10 bases, the J end lost 6 bases, and 13 bases lay between the germline ends. The CDR3 nucleotides are TGTGCCACTATTACCCGAATCAATGAGCAGTTCTTC. It translates to CATITRINEQFF.

The chain carries TRBV28 and TRBJ2-7, with D possibly matching TRBD1 (5 bases). This CDR3 has 15 amino acids. Trimming cost V 3 bases and J 0 bases, with 12 bases left between them. Germline V gene sequence: CDR1 MDHEN, CDR2 SYDVKM. The chain's CDR3 is CASSFRGRDSYEQYF. CDR3 sequence (DNA): TGTGCCAGCAGTTTTAGGGGCAGGGACTCCTACGAGCAGTACTTC. The variable domain in full, completed from reference TRBV28 and TRBJ2-7, reads DVKVTQSSRYLVKRTGEKVFLECVQDMDHENMFWYRQDPGLGLRLIYFSYDVKMKEKGDIPEGYSVSREKKERFSLILESASTNQTSMYLCASSFRGRDSYEQYFGPGTRLTVT.

This CDR3 is CASSPGQGERSGYTF. The CDR3 bases are TGTGCCAGCAGTCCGGGACAGGGGGAGAGGTCTGGCTACACCTTC. The rearrangement uses TRBV4-2 and TRBJ1-2; 11 nucleotides line up with TRBD1. The CDR3 covers 15 residues. The trim removed 6 bases at V and 7 bases at J, leaving 10 bases unmatched. CDR1 and CDR2 from the germline V gene are LGHNA and YNFKEQ.

V and J are TRBV18 and TRBJ1-4; D ambiguous. The CDR3 runs to 15 residues. The germline V and J ends were trimmed by 4 bases and 7 bases, with 16 bases remaining between them. Germline CDR1 reads KGHSH; CDR2 reads LQKENI. The CDR3 reads CASSLSGVNIEKLFF. The CDR3 coding sequence is TGTGCCAGCTCACTTTCCGGGGTGAATATTGAAAAACTGTTTTTT.

This chain connects TRBV3-1 (or the pseudogene TRBV3-2) to TRBJ2-3, with D tentatively TRBD2 (6 bases). The CDR3 spans 18 residues. Germline CDR1 is LGHDT and CDR2 is YNNKEL (reference sequence). Trimming shortened V by 2 bases and J by 1 base, and 19 bases separated the two germline ends. The CDR3 DNA follows: TGTGCCAGCAGCCAAATCACCACGGGAGCCGCACGCACAGATACGCAGTATTTT. Translation: CASSQITTGAARTDTQYF.

J is TRBJ1-6 and V is TRBV19, with D hard to call. This CDR3 has 14 residues. CDR1 is LNHDA and CDR2 is SQIVND in the germline V gene (reference sequence). V gave up 5 bases and J gave up 6 bases, with 11 bases separating them. This CDR3 is CASSAGIRNSPLHF. CDR3 nucleotides: TGTGCCAGTAGTGCCGGGATCCGTAATTCACCCCTCCACTTT. Filled out from reference TRBV19 and TRBJ1-6, the complete variable domain reads DGGITQSPKYLFRKEGQNVTLSCEQNLNHDAMYWYRQDPGQGLRLIYYSQIVNDFQKGDIAEGYSVSREKKESFPLTVTSAQKNPTAFYLCASSAGIRNSPLHFGNGTRLTVT.

This rearrangement joins TRBV29-1 to TRBJ1-3; D is unclear. V lost 6 bases to trimming and J lost 0 bases, with 12 bases between them. CDR1 and CDR2 from the germline V gene are SQVTM and ANQGSEA. The CDR3 loop spans 14 amino acids. DNA for the CDR3: TGCAGCGTCCAAGACTGGAGCTCTGGAAACACCATATATTTT. This gives the protein CSVQDWSSGNTIYF.

The chain joins TRBV5-1 to TRBJ2-1; 7 bases agree with TRBD2. The germline V gene has CDR1 SGHRS and CDR2 YFSETQ. The CDR3 loop spans 16 amino acids. Trimming cost V 0 bases and J 2 bases; bases outside gene matches: 5. The CDR3 sequence is CASSLVAGATYNEQFF. DNA for the CDR3: TGCGCCAGCAGCTTGGTTGCGGGAGCAACCTACAATGAGCAGTTCTTC.

This clone was picked up one time. V and J are TRBV28 and TRBJ2-7; 7 bases are shared with TRBD1. V shed 4 bases and J 6 bases; nucleotides not matched to a gene: 12. This CDR3 is built from 15 residues. The germline V gene encodes CDR1 MDHEN and CDR2 SYDVKM. The CDR3: CASSSPGQPTREQYF. The CDR3 nucleotides read TGTGCCAGCAGTTCTCCGGGACAGCCGACGCGCGAGCAGTACTTC.

The sample holds a few counts of this clone. The chain carries TRBV11-2 and TRBJ1-1; 7 bases fit TRBD1. V lost 8 bases, J lost 10 bases, and 16 bases stayed unmatched. The CDR3 has 14 amino acids. Germline CDR1 SGHAT, CDR2 FQNNGV. CDR3 loop: CASRPVGDRKGAFF. The CDR3 nucleotides are TGTGCCAGCCGCCCTGTGGGGGACAGAAAAGGAGCTTTCTTT.

The chain combines TRBV19 with TRBJ1-5; D is unresolved. CDR1 and CDR2 (germline): LNHDA, SQIVND (reference sequence). The V gene lost 4 bases and the J gene lost 0 bases, with 10 bases spanning the gap. The CDR3 runs to 15 residues. The DNA for the CDR3 is TGTGCCAGTAGTAAGGCCGGGGTTAGCAATCAGCCCCAGCATTTT. This translates into CASSKAGVSNQPQHF.

The CDR3 DNA is TGTGCCAGCAGCTTTGGACAGAATACAACTAATGAAAAACTGTTTTTT. Translation: CASSFGQNTTNEKLFF. The chain is built from TRBV7-3 and TRBJ1-4; maybe TRBD1 (6 bases). CDR1 and CDR2 from the germline V gene are SGHTA and FQGTGA. With 3 bases removed from V and 0 bases from J, the gap between germline ends came to 11 bases. There are 16 residues in the CDR3.

V and J are TRBV2 and TRBJ2-3; 10 bases align to TRBD2. The CDR3 contains 15 residues. CDR1 and CDR2 from the germline V gene are SNHLY and FYNNEI. V dropped 6 bases and J dropped 7; count of bases not matched to a gene: 10. CDR3 coding DNA: TGTGCCAGCAGGACTAGCGGGCCTGTTGAACATACGCAGTATTTT. Encoded protein: CASRTSGPVEHTQYF.

The rearrangement joins TRBV18 to TRBJ2-2, with 14 bases lining up with TRBD2. Germline assignment: CDR1 KGHSH and CDR2 LQKENI. CDR3 length: 17 residues. Trimming took 6 bases from V and 2 from J; bases not matched to a gene: 5. As DNA, the CDR3 is TGTGCCAGCTCCCCAGGGACTAGCGGGAGTAACACCGGGGAGCTGTTTTTT. Protein sequence: CASSPGTSGSNTGELFF.

The chain has TRBV10-3 and TRBJ2-7; 11 nucleotides line up with TRBD2. This CDR3 region has 15 residues. Germline CDR1 reads ENHRY; CDR2 reads SYGVKD. V lost 11 bases to trimming and J lost 3 bases; unmatched junction nucleotides: 12. CDR3 in amino acids: CASGTSGSLNYEQYF. The CDR3 DNA is TGTGCCTCGGGGACTAGCGGATCGCTTAACTACGAGCAGTACTTC.

Ten or more counts support this clone. The genes are TRBV28 and TRBJ1-5; a weak D match, TRBD1 (6 bases). CDR3 length equals 18 residues. With 5 bases removed from V and 2 bases from J, the gap between germline ends came to 22 bases. Germline assignment: CDR1 MDHEN and CDR2 SYDVKM. The CDR3 DNA is TGTGCCAGCAGTCCGACAGGACAGCGAAATTGGGGCAATCAGCCCCAGCATTTT. Its translation: CASSPTGQRNWGNQPQHF.

The chain links TRBV6-5 to TRBJ1-5; 8 bases map to TRBD1. Looked up from germline, CDR1 is MNHEY and CDR2 is SVGAGI. This CDR3 is 15 amino acids long. Unmatched junction bases numbered 9, after V lost 8 bases and J lost 3 bases. CDR3 sequence reads: CASSQGGNNNQPQHF. As DNA, the CDR3 is TGTGCCAGCTCACAGGGGGGAAATAACAATCAGCCCCAGCATTTT.

The chain employs TRBV6-6 and TRBJ1-1; 8 bases are a match to TRBD1. The CDR3 is 15 amino acids. V was clipped by 2 bases and J by 0 bases; unmatched bases: 2. The V gene's germline CDR1 is MNHNY and CDR2 SVGAGI (reference sequence). The CDR3 DNA reads TGTGCCAGCAGTTACCCAGGGGGCATGAACACTGAAGCTTTCTTT. This encodes CASSYPGGMNTEAFF.

The sample holds one count of this clone. The chain combines TRBV5-1 with TRBJ2-5, with 7 nucleotides matching TRBD2. The junction had 14 bases not matched to a gene; V was cut back by 7 bases and J by 5 bases. CDR1 and CDR2 from the germline V gene are SGHRS and YFSETQ. This CDR3 comprises 15 residues. The CDR3 reads CASGASGLQSETQYF. For the CDR3, the DNA is TGCGCCAGCGGGGCTAGCGGCTTACAGAGCGAGACCCAGTACTTC.

This clone has a single count. V and J are TRBV5-1 and TRBJ1-6, with D possibly matching TRBD1 (5 bases). This CDR3 contains 15 residues. Trimming stripped 3 bases from V and 8 bases from J, with 15 bases between. CDR1 is SGHRS and CDR2 is YFSETQ in the germline V gene. The CDR3 DNA follows: TGCGCCAGCAGCTCGCGTGGGGGGTTGGATTCACCCCTCCACTTT. Protein product: CASSSRGGLDSPLHF.

This clone was counted a single time. The chain has TRBV27 and TRBJ2-1, with 9 bases that match TRBD2. In germline, CDR1 is MNHEY, CDR2 SMNVEV (reference sequence). The junction had 3 bases not matched to a gene; V was cut back by 3 bases and J by 6 bases. CDR3 size: 14 residues. CDR3: CASSLREGPNEQFF. The CDR3 DNA follows: TGTGCCAGCAGTTTGCGGGAGGGGCCCAATGAGCAGTTCTTC.

Only one count was recorded for this clone. J is TRBJ2-1 and V is TRBV3-1 (or the pseudogene TRBV3-2); TRBD2 might be the D (6 bases). The CDR3 loop spans 15 amino acids. The V end lost 3 bases, the J end lost 7 bases, and 16 bases lay between the germline ends. Germline lookup yields CDR1 LGHDT and CDR2 YNNKEL (reference sequence). CDR3 sequence reads: CASSHRGGPQNEQFF. The CDR3 nucleotides are TGTGCCAGCAGCCACCGAGGAGGGCCGCAGAATGAGCAGTTCTTC.

This clone was seen only once. V and J are TRBV19 and TRBJ2-3, with D possibly matching TRBD1 (5 bases). Germline values: CDR1 LNHDA, CDR2 SQIVND (reference sequence). V lost 4 bases and J 0 bases, leaving 8 bases between the germline ends. The CDR3 sequence is 14 residues long. The DNA for the CDR3 is TGTGCCAGTAGTACCCGACAGAGCACAGATACGCAGTATTTT. Its translation: CASSTRQSTDTQYF.